Below, 8 T cell receptor beta chains from the same sample are listed, as sequenced in a study of blood T cell repertoires in COVID-19. Only in-frame clones appear in the TCRdb table, and some are missing; sequencing was by immunoSEQ multiplex PCR. The data hold about 190,000 clones, with 60% to 85% observed a single time. Sample: peripheral blood. Every receptor here comes from a man aged 55-75 years with active or convalescent COVID-19.

This clone was observed a few times. The chain couples TRBV4-3 to TRBJ2-2; no clear D gene. Looked up from germline, CDR1 is LGHNA and CDR2 is YSLEER. CDR3 length equals 15 residues. V was clipped by 0 bases and J by 5 bases, with 10 bases between them. CDR3 residues: CASSQDPQATGELFF. The CDR3 nucleotides read TGCGCCAGCAGCCAAGATCCCCAGGCAACCGGGGAGCTGTTTTTT.

Of note for this clone: Compared with germline, one end of the junction differs, possibly owing to a read error. The chain links TRBV19 to TRBJ2-1, with 10 bases aligning to TRBD2. The CDR3 is 16 amino acids. Germline CDR1 is LNHDA and CDR2 is SQIVND (reference sequence). In DNA form, the CDR3 reads TGTGCCAGTAGTATTGCTAGCGGGAGAATCTACAATGGGCAGTTCTTC. This sequence encodes CASSIASGRIYNGQFF.

CDR3 protein: CASSPRLAGGPSRADTQYF. CDR3 bases: TGTGCCAGCAGCCCTCGACTAGCGGGAGGGCCAAGTCGGGCAGATACGCAGTATTTT. V gene TRBV7-9 combines with J gene TRBJ2-3; TRBD2 matches 14 bases. This CDR3 region has 19 residues. Per the germline V gene, CDR1 is SEHNR and CDR2 is FQNEAQ (reference sequence). The V segment lost 5 bases and the J segment 4 bases; nucleotides outside the gene matches: 14.

Here the CDR3 reads CASMGQADGYTF. DNA for the CDR3: TGTGCCAGCATGGGGCAGGCTGATGGCTACACCTTC. The chain joins TRBV19 to TRBJ1-2; a possible D gene is TRBD1 (5 bases). The CDR3 is 12 amino acids. The germline gives CDR1 LNHDA, CDR2 SQIVND (reference sequence). V was shortened by 9 bases and J by 6 bases, with 14 bases between the two germline ends.

This chain uses TRBV3-1 (or the pseudogene TRBV3-2) with TRBJ1-1, with TRBD1 identical over 7 bases. CDR1 is LGHDT and CDR2 is YNNKEL in the germline V gene (reference sequence). CDR3 length equals 16 residues. V lost 5 bases to trimming and J lost 2 bases; unmatched junction nucleotides: 11. The CDR3 region has the DNA TGTGCCAGCAGCGAATATGGAGGGGGCGGAAACACTGAAGCTTTCTTT. This translates into CASSEYGGGGNTEAFF.

The rearrangement uses TRBV18 and TRBJ1-6; 9 positions agree with TRBD1. Per germline, CDR1 KGHSH and CDR2 LQKENI. The V segment lost 3 bases and the J segment 5 bases; nucleotides outside the gene matches: 2. The CDR3 length is 15 residues. The CDR3 region is CASSPRQGDNSPLHF. CDR3 bases: TGTGCCAGCTCACCTCGACAGGGGGATAATTCACCCCTCCACTTT.

The CDR3 DNA reads as TGCGCCAGCAGCCAAGAGAGGCAGGGGCATGGGGTAAACTATGGCTACACCTTC. Protein product: CASSQERQGHGVNYGYTF. The chain employs TRBV4-3 and TRBJ1-2, with D maybe TRBD1 (6 bases). The CDR3 consists of 18 residues. The ends were cut back, 0 bases at V and 2 bases at J, with 19 bases in the middle. CDR1 and CDR2 from the germline V gene are LGHNA and YSLEER.

The chain uses TRBV30 and TRBJ2-7; possibly TRBD2 for D (6 bases). Germline CDR1 and CDR2: GTSNPN and SVGIG (reference sequence). Between the trimmed V and J ends, which lost 2 bases and 7 bases, there was a span of 15 bases. This CDR3 region has 13 residues. The CDR3 sequence: CAWSTGVSGEQYF. The CDR3 region has the DNA TGTGCCTGGAGTACGGGAGTCTCCGGGGAGCAGTACTTC. Variable domain in full (rest from reference TRBV30 and TRBJ2-7): SQTIHQWPATLVQPVGSPLSLECTVEGTSNPNLYWYRQAAGRGLQLLFYSVGIGQISSEVPQNLSASRPQDRQFILSSKKLLLSDSGFYLCAWSTGVSGEQYFGPGTRLTVT.